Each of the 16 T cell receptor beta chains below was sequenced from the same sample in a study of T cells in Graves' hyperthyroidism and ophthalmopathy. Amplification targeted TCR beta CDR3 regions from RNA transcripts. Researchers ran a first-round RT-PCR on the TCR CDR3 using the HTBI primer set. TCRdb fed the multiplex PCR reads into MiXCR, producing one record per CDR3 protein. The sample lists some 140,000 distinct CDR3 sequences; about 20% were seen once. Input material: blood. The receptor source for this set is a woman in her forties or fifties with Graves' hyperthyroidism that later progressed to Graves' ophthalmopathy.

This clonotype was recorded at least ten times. The CDR3 nucleotides are TGTGCCAGTAACGAGAGGGGGCGGAACACTGAAGCTTTCTTT. It yields the protein CASNERGRNTEAFF. V is TRBV30 and J is TRBJ1-1; 7 bases match TRBD1. The germline V gene has CDR1 GTSNPN and CDR2 SVGIG (reference sequence). The V gene end was trimmed by 8 bases and the J gene end by 1 base; junction bases not matched to a gene: 10. CDR3 length equals 14 residues.

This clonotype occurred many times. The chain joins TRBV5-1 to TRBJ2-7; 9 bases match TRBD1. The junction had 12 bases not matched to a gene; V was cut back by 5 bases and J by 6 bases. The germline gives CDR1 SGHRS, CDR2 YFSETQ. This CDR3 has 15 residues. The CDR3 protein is CASRVAGTGKSEQYF. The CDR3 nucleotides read TGCGCCAGCAGAGTTGCCGGGACAGGGAAATCCGAGCAGTACTTC.

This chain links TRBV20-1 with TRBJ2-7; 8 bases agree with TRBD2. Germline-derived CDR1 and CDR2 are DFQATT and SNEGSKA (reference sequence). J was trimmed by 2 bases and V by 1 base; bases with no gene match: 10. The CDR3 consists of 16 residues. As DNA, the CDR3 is TGCAGTGCTAGAGGCGTAGCGGGAAAAGCCCCCTACGAGCAGTACTTC. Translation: CSARGVAGKAPYEQYF.

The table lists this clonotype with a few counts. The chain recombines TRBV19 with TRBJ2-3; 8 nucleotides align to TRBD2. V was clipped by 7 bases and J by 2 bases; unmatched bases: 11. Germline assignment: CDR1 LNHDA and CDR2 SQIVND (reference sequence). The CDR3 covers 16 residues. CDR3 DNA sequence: TGTGCCAGTACCAAAAGCGGGAGAAGATCCACAGATACGCAGTATTTT. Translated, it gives CASTKSGRRSTDTQYF.

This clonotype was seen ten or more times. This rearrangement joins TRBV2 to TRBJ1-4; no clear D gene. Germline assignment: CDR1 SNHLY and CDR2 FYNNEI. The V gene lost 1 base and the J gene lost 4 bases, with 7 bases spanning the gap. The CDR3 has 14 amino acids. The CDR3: CASSEGSYNEKLFF. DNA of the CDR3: TGTGCCAGCAGTGAAGGGTCTTATAATGAAAAACTGTTTTTT.

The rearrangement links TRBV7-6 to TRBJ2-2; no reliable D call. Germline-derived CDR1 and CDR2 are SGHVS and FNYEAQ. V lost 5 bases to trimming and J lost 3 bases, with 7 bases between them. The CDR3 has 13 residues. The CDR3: CASSPADTGELFF. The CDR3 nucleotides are TGTGCCAGCAGCCCCGCCGACACCGGGGAGCTGTTTTTT.

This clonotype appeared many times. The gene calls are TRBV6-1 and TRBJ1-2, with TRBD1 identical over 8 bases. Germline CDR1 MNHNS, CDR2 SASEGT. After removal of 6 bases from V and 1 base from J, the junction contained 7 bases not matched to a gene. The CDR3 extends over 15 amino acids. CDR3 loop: CASRTDRALNYGYTF. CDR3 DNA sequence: TGTGCCAGCAGAACGGACAGGGCGCTTAACTATGGCTACACCTTC.

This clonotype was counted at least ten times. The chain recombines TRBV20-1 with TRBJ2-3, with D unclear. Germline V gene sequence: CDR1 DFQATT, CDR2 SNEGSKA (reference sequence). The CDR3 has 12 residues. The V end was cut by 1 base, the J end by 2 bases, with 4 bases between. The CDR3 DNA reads TGCAGTGCTAGAGGGATCACAGATACGCAGTATTTT. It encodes CSARGITDTQYF.

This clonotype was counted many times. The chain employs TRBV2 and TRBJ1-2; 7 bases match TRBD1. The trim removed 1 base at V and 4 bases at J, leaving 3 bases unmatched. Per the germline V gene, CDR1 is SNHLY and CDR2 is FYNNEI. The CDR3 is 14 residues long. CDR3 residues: CASSEDRGLYGYTF. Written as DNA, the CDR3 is TGTGCCAGCAGTGAAGACAGGGGACTCTATGGCTACACCTTC.

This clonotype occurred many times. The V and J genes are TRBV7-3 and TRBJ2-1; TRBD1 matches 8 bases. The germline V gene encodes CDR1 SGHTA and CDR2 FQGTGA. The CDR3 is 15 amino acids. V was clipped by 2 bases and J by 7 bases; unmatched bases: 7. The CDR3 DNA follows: TGTGCCAGCAGCTTAGATGCAGGGGGCCCGAATGAGCAGTTCTTC. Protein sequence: CASSLDAGGPNEQFF.

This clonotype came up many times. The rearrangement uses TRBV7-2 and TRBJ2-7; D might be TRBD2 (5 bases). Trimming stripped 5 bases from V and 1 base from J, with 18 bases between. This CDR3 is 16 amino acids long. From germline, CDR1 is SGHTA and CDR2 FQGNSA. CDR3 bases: TGTGCCAGCAGCAAGCCTTTAGCGTACCGATCCTACGAGCAGTACTTC. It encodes CASSKPLAYRSYEQYF.

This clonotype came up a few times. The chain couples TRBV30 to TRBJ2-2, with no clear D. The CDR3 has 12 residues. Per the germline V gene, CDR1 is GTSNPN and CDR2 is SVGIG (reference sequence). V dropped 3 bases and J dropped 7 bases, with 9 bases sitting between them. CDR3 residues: CAWSESSGELFF. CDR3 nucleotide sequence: TGTGCCTGGAGCGAATCGAGCGGGGAGCTGTTTTTT.

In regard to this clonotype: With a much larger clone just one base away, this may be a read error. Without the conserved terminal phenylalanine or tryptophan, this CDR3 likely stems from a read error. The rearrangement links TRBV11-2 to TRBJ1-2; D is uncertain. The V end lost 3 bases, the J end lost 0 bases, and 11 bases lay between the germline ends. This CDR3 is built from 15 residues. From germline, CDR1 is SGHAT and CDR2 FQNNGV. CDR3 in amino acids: CASSFKDGPNYGYTL. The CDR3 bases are TGTGCCAGCAGCTTTAAGGACGGACCTAACTATGGCTACACCCTC.

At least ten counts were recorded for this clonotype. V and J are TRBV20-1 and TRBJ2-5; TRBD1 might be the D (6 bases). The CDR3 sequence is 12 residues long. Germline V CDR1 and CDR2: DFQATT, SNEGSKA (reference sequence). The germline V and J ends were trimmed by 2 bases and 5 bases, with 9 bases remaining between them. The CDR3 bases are TGCAGTGCTAGACCAGGGGCGGAGACCCAGTACTTC. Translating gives CSARPGAETQYF.

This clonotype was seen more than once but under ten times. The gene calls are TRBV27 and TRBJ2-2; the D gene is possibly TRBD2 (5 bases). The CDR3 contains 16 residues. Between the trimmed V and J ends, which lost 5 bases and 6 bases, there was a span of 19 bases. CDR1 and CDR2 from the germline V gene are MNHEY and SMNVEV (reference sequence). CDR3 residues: CASSDLKRLISGELFF. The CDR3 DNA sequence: TGTGCCAGCAGTGACTTGAAGCGGCTCATATCCGGGGAGCTGTTTTTT.

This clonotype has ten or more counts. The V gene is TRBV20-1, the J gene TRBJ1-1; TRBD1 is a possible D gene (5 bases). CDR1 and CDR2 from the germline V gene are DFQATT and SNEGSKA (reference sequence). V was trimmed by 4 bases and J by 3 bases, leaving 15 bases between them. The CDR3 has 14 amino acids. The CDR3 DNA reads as TGCAGTGCTACCCCAAGGGGCGATTACACTGAAGCTTTCTTT. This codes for CSATPRGDYTEAFF.